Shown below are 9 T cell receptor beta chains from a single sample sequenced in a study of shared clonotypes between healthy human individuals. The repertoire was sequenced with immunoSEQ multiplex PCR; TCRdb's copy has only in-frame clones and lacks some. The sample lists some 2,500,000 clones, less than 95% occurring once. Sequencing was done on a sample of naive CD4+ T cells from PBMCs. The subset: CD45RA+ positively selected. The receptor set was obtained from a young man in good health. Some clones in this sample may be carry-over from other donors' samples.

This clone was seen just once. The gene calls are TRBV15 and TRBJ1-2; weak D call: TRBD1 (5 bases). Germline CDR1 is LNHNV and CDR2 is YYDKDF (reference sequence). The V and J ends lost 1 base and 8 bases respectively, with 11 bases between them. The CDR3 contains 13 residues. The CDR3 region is CATSRAGGLGYTF. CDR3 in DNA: TGTGCCACCAGCAGAGCGGGGGGTCTAGGCTACACCTTC. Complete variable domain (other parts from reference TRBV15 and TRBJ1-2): DAMVIQNPRYQVTQFGKPVTLSCSQTLNHNVMYWYQQKSSQAPKLLFHYYDKDFNNEADTPDNFQSRRPNTSFCFLDIRSPGLGDTAMYLCATSRAGGLGYTFGSGTRLTVV.

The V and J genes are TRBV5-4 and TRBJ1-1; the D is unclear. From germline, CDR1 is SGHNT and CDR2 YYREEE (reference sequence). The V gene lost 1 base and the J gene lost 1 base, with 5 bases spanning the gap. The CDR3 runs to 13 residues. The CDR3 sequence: CASSLRENTEAFF. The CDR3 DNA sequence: TGTGCCAGCAGCTTGAGGGAGAACACTGAAGCTTTCTTT. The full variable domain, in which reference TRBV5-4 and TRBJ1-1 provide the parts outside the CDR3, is ETGVTQSPTHLIKTRGQQVTLRCSSQSGHNTVSWYQQALGQGPQFIFQYYREEENGRGNFPPRFSGLQFPNYSSELNVNALELDDSALYLCASSLRENTEAFFGQGTRLTVV.

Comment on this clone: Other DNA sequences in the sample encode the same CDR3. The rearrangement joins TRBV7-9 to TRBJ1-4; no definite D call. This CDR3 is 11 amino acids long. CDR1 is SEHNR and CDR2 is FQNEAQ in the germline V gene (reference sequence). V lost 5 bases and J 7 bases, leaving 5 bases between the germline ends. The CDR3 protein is CASSPFEKLFF. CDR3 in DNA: TGTGCCAGCAGCCCCTTTGAAAAACTGTTTTTT.

This chain's CDR3 is CASSYRTGSSYNEQFF. CDR3 DNA: TGTGCCAGCAGTTACCGGACAGGGAGCTCCTACAATGAGCAGTTCTTC. The chain links TRBV6-5 to TRBJ2-1, with 8 bases matching TRBD1. V lost 2 bases, J lost 0 bases, and 3 bases stayed unmatched. Looked up from germline, CDR1 is MNHEY and CDR2 is SVGAGI. The length of the CDR3 is 16 residues.

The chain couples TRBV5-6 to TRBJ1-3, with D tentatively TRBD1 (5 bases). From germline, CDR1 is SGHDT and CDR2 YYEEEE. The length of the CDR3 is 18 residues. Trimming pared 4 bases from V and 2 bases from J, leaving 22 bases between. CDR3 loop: CASSRHGRPVRAGNTIYF. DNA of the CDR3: TGTGCCAGCAGCAGACACGGGAGGCCAGTCAGGGCTGGAAACACCATATATTTT.

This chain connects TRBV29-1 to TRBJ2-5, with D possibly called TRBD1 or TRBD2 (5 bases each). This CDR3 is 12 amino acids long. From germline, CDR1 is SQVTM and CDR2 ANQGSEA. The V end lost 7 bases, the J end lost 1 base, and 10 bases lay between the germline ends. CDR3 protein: CSARDPQETQYF. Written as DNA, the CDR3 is TGCAGCGCTCGGGACCCCCAAGAGACCCAGTACTTC.

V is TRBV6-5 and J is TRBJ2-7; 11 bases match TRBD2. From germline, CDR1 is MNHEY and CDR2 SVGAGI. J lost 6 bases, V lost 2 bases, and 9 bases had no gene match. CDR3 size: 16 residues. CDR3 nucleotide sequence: TGTGCCAGCAGTTACGGGCTAGCGGGGGGTTTGGGCGAGCAGTACTTC. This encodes CASSYGLAGGLGEQYF.

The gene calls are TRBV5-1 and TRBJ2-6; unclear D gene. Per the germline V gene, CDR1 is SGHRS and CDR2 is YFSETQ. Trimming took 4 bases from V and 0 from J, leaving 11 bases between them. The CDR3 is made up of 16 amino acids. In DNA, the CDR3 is TGCGCCAGCAGCCGCGACCGGATCTCTGGGGCCAACGTCCTGACTTTC. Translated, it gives CASSRDRISGANVLTF.

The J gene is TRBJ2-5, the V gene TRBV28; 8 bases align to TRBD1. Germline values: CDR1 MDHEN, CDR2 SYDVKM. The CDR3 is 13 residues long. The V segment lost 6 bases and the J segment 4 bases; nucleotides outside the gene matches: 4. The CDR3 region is CASRVQGVETQYF. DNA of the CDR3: TGTGCCAGCAGGGTACAGGGGGTAGAGACCCAGTACTTC.